The 21 T cell receptor beta chains below all came from one sample that was sequenced in a study of cytomegalovirus exposure and HLA in healthy donors. Assay: immunoSEQ multiplex PCR; the TCRdb copy retains only in-frame clones and omits some. The repertoire holds fewer than 130,000 clones, with roughly 90% as singletons. Material: PBMCs. These receptors were taken from a woman younger than 45 in good health and CMV-seropositive.

The V call is TRBV6-5, the J call TRBJ1-6; no clear D gene. V was cut by 4 bases and J by 10 bases, with 8 bases left in between. Germline CDR1 and CDR2: MNHEY and SVGAGI. The CDR3 has 12 amino acids. CDR3 residues: CASSSDLSPLHF. CDR3 sequence (DNA): TGTGCCAGCAGTTCCGACTTGTCACCCCTCCACTTT.

J is TRBJ2-3 and V is TRBV9, with 11 bases that match TRBD2. The trim removed 0 bases at V and 5 bases at J, leaving 5 bases unmatched. CDR1 is SGDLS and CDR2 is YYNGEE in the germline V gene. This CDR3 region has 16 residues. CDR3 residues: CASSVGLAGFRDTQYF. The CDR3 DNA follows: TGTGCCAGCAGCGTAGGACTAGCGGGATTCAGAGATACGCAGTATTTT.

The J gene is TRBJ2-7, the V gene TRBV5-1; D might be TRBD1 (6 bases). Germline values: CDR1 SGHRS, CDR2 YFSETQ. The V gene lost 3 bases and the J gene lost 3 bases, with 13 bases spanning the gap. The CDR3 has 14 residues. CDR3 in DNA: TGCGCCAGCAGCTGGGGGCTAGTCGGCTACGAGCAGTACTTC. It is translated as CASSWGLVGYEQYF.

This chain uses TRBV7-9 with TRBJ2-5; a weak D match, TRBD2 (6 bases). Trimming cost V 3 bases and J 1 base, with 12 bases left between them. Germline V gives CDR1 SEHNR, CDR2 FQNEAQ (reference sequence). The CDR3 is 15 residues long. The CDR3 reads CASSFGGVSQETQYF. The CDR3 DNA follows: TGTGCCAGCAGCTTTGGAGGGGTGAGCCAAGAGACCCAGTACTTC.

V and J are TRBV7-8 and TRBJ2-7; TRBD1 might be the D (5 bases). The CDR3 has 13 amino acids. The ends were cut back, 0 bases at V and 2 bases at J, with 5 bases in the middle. Germline V gives CDR1 SGHVS, CDR2 FQNEAQ. As DNA, the CDR3 is TGTGCCAGCAGCTTAGCGGGGCCCTACGAGCAGTACTTC. Amino acid sequence: CASSLAGPYEQYF.

The chain uses TRBV19 and TRBJ1-5; D uncertain. Per germline, CDR1 LNHDA and CDR2 SQIVND (reference sequence). The CDR3 totals 12 residues. The germline V and J ends were trimmed by 3 bases and 11 bases, with 11 bases remaining between them. CDR3 DNA: TGTGCCAGTAGTATGCCCCCGGGGTCCCAGCATTTT. It encodes CASSMPPGSQHF.

This chain connects TRBV2 to TRBJ2-7; 8 bases are a match to TRBD1. Germline-derived CDR1 and CDR2 are SNHLY and FYNNEI. The CDR3 is 15 residues long. With V trimmed by 3 bases and J by 5 bases, 9 bases remained unmatched. The CDR3 loop reads CASSESQGAGNEQYF. DNA of the CDR3: TGTGCCAGCAGTGAGAGTCAGGGGGCAGGAAACGAGCAGTACTTC.

The chain joins TRBV15 to TRBJ1-4; no definite D call. This CDR3 contains 14 residues. Trimming took off 3 bases at V and 8 bases at J, with 13 bases between the two ends. Looked up from germline, CDR1 is LNHNV and CDR2 is YYDKDF (reference sequence). Here the CDR3 reads CATSRSRNGEKLFF. In DNA form, the CDR3 reads TGTGCCACCAGCAGGTCAAGAAATGGCGAAAAACTGTTTTTT.

This chain connects TRBV5-1 to TRBJ1-2; D is ambiguous. V was pared by 0 bases and J by 5 bases, with 20 bases between. Germline V CDR1 and CDR2: SGHRS, YFSETQ. The CDR3 runs 17 residues. Written as DNA, the CDR3 is TGCGCCAGCAGCTTGGGTGGCAGCGGGCTGGCGATATATGGCTACACCTTC. Protein product: CASSLGGSGLAIYGYTF.

In this sample, this clone turned up once. V is TRBV6-5 and J is TRBJ2-3, with TRBD2 identical over 7 bases. After removal of 5 bases from V and 5 bases from J, the junction contained 4 bases not matched to a gene. Germline CDR1 reads MNHEY; CDR2 reads SVGAGI. The CDR3 covers 13 residues. This CDR3 is CASSRTSRDTQYF. CDR3 DNA: TGTGCCAGCAGTCGGACTAGTAGAGATACGCAGTATTTT.

The chain is built from TRBV5-6 and TRBJ2-2; 7 bases agree with TRBD2. Germline CDR1 is SGHDT and CDR2 is YYEEEE. The CDR3 runs 15 residues. With V trimmed by 2 bases and J by 2 bases, 3 bases remained unmatched. This chain's CDR3 is CASSFRDYNTGELFF. The CDR3 bases are TGTGCCAGCAGCTTCCGGGACTACAACACCGGGGAGCTGTTTTTT.

This chain uses TRBV6-5 with TRBJ2-1, with 7 bases identical to TRBD2. V lost 4 bases and J lost 8; bases outside the gene matches: 5. Germline-derived CDR1 and CDR2 are MNHEY and SVGAGI. This CDR3 spans 13 amino acids. The CDR3 protein is CASSSTSMDEQFF. CDR3 nucleotides: TGTGCCAGCAGTTCGACTAGCATGGATGAGCAGTTCTTC.

The chain carries TRBV5-1 and TRBJ2-7; D is unresolved. The germline V and J ends were trimmed by 4 bases and 0 bases, with 5 bases remaining between them. CDR1 SGHRS and CDR2 YFSETQ come from the germline V gene. The CDR3 extends over 12 amino acids. This CDR3 reads CASSQNSYEQYF. CDR3 DNA sequence: TGCGCCAGCAGCCAGAACTCCTACGAGCAGTACTTC. The complete variable domain, with remaining parts taken from reference TRBV5-1 and TRBJ2-7, reads KAGVTQTPRYLIKTRGQQVTLSCSPISGHRSVSWYQQTPGQGLQFLFEYFSETQRNKGNFPGRFSGRQFSNSRSEMNVSTLELGDSALYLCASSQNSYEQYFGPGTRLTVT.

CDR3 bases: TGTGCCAGCAGCTTAGTTGGGGCGCGGGGCTATAATTCACCCCTCCACTTT. This encodes CASSLVGARGYNSPLHF. This rearrangement joins TRBV7-9 to TRBJ1-6; maybe TRBD1 (5 bases). This CDR3 has 17 residues. Trimming left V 1 base short and J 3 bases short, with 13 bases between. Germline-derived CDR1 and CDR2 are SEHNR and FQNEAQ (reference sequence).

This clone was recorded once. The V call is TRBV4-3, the J call TRBJ2-3; tentative D call: TRBD1 (6 bases). Germline loops: CDR1 LGHNA, CDR2 YSLEER. This CDR3 contains 15 residues. The germline V and J ends were trimmed by 5 bases and 10 bases, with 22 bases remaining between them. CDR3 residues: CASSMGALDGFAQYF. DNA of the CDR3: TGCGCCAGCAGCATGGGGGCGCTAGACGGGTTTGCGCAGTATTTT.

The chain recombines TRBV2 with TRBJ2-1, with TRBD2 identical over 11 bases. Germline V gene sequence: CDR1 SNHLY, CDR2 FYNNEI. V lost 4 bases and J lost 7; bases outside the gene matches: 9. The CDR3 is 16 residues long. The CDR3 sequence is CASSVIAGGPGNEQFF. The CDR3 DNA is TGTGCCAGCAGTGTGATAGCGGGAGGGCCTGGTAATGAGCAGTTCTTC. Full variable domain (rest looked up from reference TRBV2 and TRBJ2-1): EPEVTQTPSHQVTQMGQEVILRCVPISNHLYFYWYRQILGQKVEFLVSFYNNEISEKSEIFDDQFSVERPDGSNFTLKIRSTKLEDSAMYFCASSVIAGGPGNEQFFGPGTRLTVL.

This chain uses TRBV5-4 with TRBJ1-2; 7 bases line up with TRBD1. Germline V gene sequence: CDR1 SGHNT, CDR2 YYREEE (reference sequence). Trimming took 4 bases from V and 6 from J; bases not matched to a gene: 9. CDR3 length: 14 amino acids. CDR3 nucleotide sequence: TGTGCCAGCAGCACCGAGACAGGGTGGAATGGCTACACCTTC. As protein: CASSTETGWNGYTF.

The gene calls are TRBV11-2 and TRBJ1-3; D is undetermined. The CDR3 spans 12 residues. The germline V and J ends were trimmed by 5 bases and 4 bases, with 6 bases remaining between them. CDR1 and CDR2 from the germline V gene are SGHAT and FQNNGV. The CDR3 spells CASSREGNTIYF. CDR3 in DNA: TGTGCCAGCAGCCGAGAAGGAAACACCATATATTTT.

V gene TRBV29-1 combines with J gene TRBJ2-7, with 10 bases lining up with TRBD1. This CDR3 contains 11 residues. Trimming cost V 6 bases and J 5 bases; bases outside gene matches: 1. Germline CDR1 and CDR2: SQVTM and ANQGSEA. The chain's CDR3 is CSVGQGDEQYF. As DNA, the CDR3 is TGCAGCGTCGGACAGGGGGACGAGCAGTACTTC.

This clone was observed a few times. CDR3 loop: CAILGTSKGEQYF. The CDR3 region has the DNA TGTGCCATCCTAGGGACTAGTAAGGGCGAGCAGTACTTC. The chain combines TRBV10-3 with TRBJ2-7; TRBD2 agrees at 8 bases. The trim removed 8 bases at V and 6 bases at J, leaving 9 bases unmatched. Per germline, CDR1 ENHRY and CDR2 SYGVKD. The CDR3 has 13 amino acids.

The gene calls are TRBV11-1 and TRBJ1-1, with D perhaps matching TRBD1 (5 bases). The germline V and J ends were trimmed by 5 bases and 1 base, with 14 bases remaining between them. This CDR3 has 15 residues. CDR1 is SGHAT, CDR2 FQDESV, per germline (reference sequence). CDR3 sequence reads: CASSPKVTGNTEAFF. CDR3 in DNA: TGTGCCAGCAGCCCAAAAGTCACAGGGAACACTGAAGCTTTCTTT.